The 15 T cell receptor beta chains given below trace back to one sample, sequenced in a study of blood T cell repertoires in COVID-19. Clones were sequenced by immunoSEQ multiplex PCR, and TCRdb holds only the in-frame ones, with some missing. The sample lists about 80,000 clones, over 75% occurring once. Sequencing used peripheral blood. The receptors stem from a man older than 75 with acute or convalescent COVID-19.

The chain employs TRBV27 and TRBJ2-1; 7 bases line up with TRBD2. Germline loops: CDR1 MNHEY, CDR2 SMNVEV (reference sequence). The CDR3 totals 18 residues. V shed 3 bases and J 0 bases; nucleotides not matched to a gene: 11. CDR3 in DNA: TGTGCCAGCAGTTTCCCCCGGCGGGGGTTCTTCTCCTACAATGAGCAGTTCTTC. This codes for CASSFPRRGFFSYNEQFF.

The genes are TRBV7-9 and TRBJ2-5; D not certain. With 5 bases removed from V and 5 bases from J, the gap between germline ends came to 9 bases. In germline, CDR1 is SEHNR, CDR2 FQNEAQ (reference sequence). This CDR3 has 12 amino acids. For the CDR3, the DNA is TGTGCCAGCAGCCCCGACTGGGAGACCCAGTACTTC. This gives the protein CASSPDWETQYF.

This clone was seen more than once but under ten times. The chain recombines TRBV5-8 with TRBJ1-6, with D possibly TRBD1 on 6 matching bases. This CDR3 comprises 15 residues. Germline V gives CDR1 SGHTS, CDR2 YDEGEE. Trimming removed 7 bases from V and 8 bases from J, with 19 bases in between. The CDR3 DNA sequence: TGTGCCAGCCGCGTTATGTCTGGGACACATTCACCCCTCCACTTT. This translates into CASRVMSGTHSPLHF.

The chain has TRBV6-5 and TRBJ1-2, with a tentative D call TRBD1 (6 bases). This CDR3 comprises 13 residues. CDR1 is MNHEY, CDR2 SVGAGI, per germline. The V end lost 5 bases, the J end lost 5 bases, and 12 bases lay between the germline ends. The CDR3: CASSLTGKYGYTF. CDR3 DNA sequence: TGTGCCAGCAGTCTTACAGGGAAATATGGCTACACCTTC.

The V and J genes are TRBV12-3 or TRBV12-4 and TRBJ2-3; D perhaps matches TRBD1 (5 bases). The CDR3 spans 13 residues. V gave up 8 bases and J gave up 2 bases, with 11 bases separating them. CDR3 region: CASVQGLTDTQYF. The CDR3 region has the DNA TGTGCCAGCGTTCAGGGTCTCACAGATACGCAGTATTTT.

This clone was seen once. The chain has TRBV3-1 (or the pseudogene TRBV3-2) and TRBJ1-1; D is uncertain. Germline V gives CDR1 LGHDT, CDR2 YNNKEL (reference sequence). The CDR3 extends over 14 amino acids. With 2 bases removed from V and 1 base from J, the gap between germline ends came to 8 bases. The chain's CDR3 is CASSQFDSNTEAFF. The CDR3 DNA follows: TGTGCCAGCAGCCAATTCGACTCGAACACTGAAGCTTTCTTT.

The chain recombines TRBV6-6 with TRBJ1-1; 7 bases agree with TRBD1. Germline CDR1 reads MNHNY; CDR2 reads SVGAGI (reference sequence). The CDR3 totals 14 residues. The J segment lost 1 base and the V segment lost 5 bases, leaving 4 bases of the junction unmatched. DNA of the CDR3: TGTGCCAGCAGTACGACAGGGACGAACACTGAAGCTTTCTTT. Protein: CASSTTGTNTEAFF.

DNA of the CDR3: TGCGCCAGCAGGGGCGACGAGCAGTACTTC. Protein sequence: CASRGDEQYF. The chain is built from TRBV10-2 and TRBJ2-7; D is undetermined. Germline values: CDR1 WSHSY, CDR2 SAAADI. Trimming shortened V by 6 bases and J by 5 bases, and 5 bases separated the two germline ends. CDR3 length: 10 residues.

V is TRBV7-9 and J is TRBJ1-1; D unresolved. The CDR3 covers 12 residues. Germline assignment: CDR1 SEHNR and CDR2 FQNEAQ (reference sequence). Trimming took off 4 bases at V and 8 bases at J, with 11 bases between the two ends. The CDR3 DNA reads TGTGCCAGCAGCTATATGCAGGCGGAAGCTTTCTTT. This codes for CASSYMQAEAFF.

The gene calls are TRBV6-1 and TRBJ1-2; D may be TRBD1 (5 bases). CDR3 length: 17 residues. The V gene lost 0 bases and the J gene lost 5 bases, with 19 bases spanning the gap. Germline assignment: CDR1 MNHNS and CDR2 SASEGT. The CDR3 sequence is CASSEALQGRVDYGYTF. The DNA of the CDR3 is TGTGCCAGCAGTGAAGCGCTTCAGGGCAGGGTGGATTATGGCTACACCTTC.

The chain links TRBV29-1 to TRBJ2-7, with 9 bases identical to TRBD1. This CDR3 contains 12 residues. Looked up from germline, CDR1 is SQVTM and CDR2 is ANQGSEA. The V and J ends lost 5 bases and 6 bases, in that order; junction bases with no gene match: 5. In DNA form, the CDR3 reads TGCAGCGTTAGGACAGGGGTGGGCGAGCAGTACTTC. It translates to CSVRTGVGEQYF.

The V and J genes are TRBV5-1 and TRBJ2-7; D not resolved. The CDR3 has 15 amino acids. Germline CDR1 SGHRS, CDR2 YFSETQ. V was trimmed by 1 base and J by 0 bases, leaving 11 bases between them. The CDR3 loop reads CASSLRPESSYEQYF. The DNA of the CDR3 is TGCGCCAGCAGCTTGCGGCCGGAGAGCTCCTACGAGCAGTACTTC.

This chain uses TRBV19 with TRBJ2-7, with D maybe TRBD1 (6 bases). This CDR3 is 16 amino acids long. The germline gives CDR1 LNHDA, CDR2 SQIVND (reference sequence). V gave up 0 bases and J gave up 1 base, with 13 bases separating them. CDR3 protein: CASSIDNRVRSYEQYF. Here the CDR3 DNA reads TGTGCCAGTAGTATAGACAACAGGGTAAGGTCCTACGAGCAGTACTTC.

This clone was counted a few times. One junction end disagrees with the germline gene, perhaps due to a read error. The genes are TRBV3-1 (or the pseudogene TRBV3-2) and TRBJ1-2, with a possible D match to TRBD1 (5 bases). The CDR3 contains 13 residues. Germline V CDR1 and CDR2: LGHDT, YNNKEL (reference sequence). For the CDR3, the DNA is TGTGCCAGCAGCACCCGGGCTGCCGGGGGAAGCTTCTTC. This codes for CASSTRAAGGSFF.

The chain couples TRBV9 to TRBJ1-2; no clear D gene. Deletions cut 0 bases from V and 4 bases from J, with 10 bases between. CDR3 size: 14 residues. Germline CDR1 reads SGDLS; CDR2 reads YYNGEE. As DNA, the CDR3 is TGTGCCAGCAGCGTAGGGGGAGGCGGCTATGGCTACACCTTC. Protein sequence: CASSVGGGGYGYTF.